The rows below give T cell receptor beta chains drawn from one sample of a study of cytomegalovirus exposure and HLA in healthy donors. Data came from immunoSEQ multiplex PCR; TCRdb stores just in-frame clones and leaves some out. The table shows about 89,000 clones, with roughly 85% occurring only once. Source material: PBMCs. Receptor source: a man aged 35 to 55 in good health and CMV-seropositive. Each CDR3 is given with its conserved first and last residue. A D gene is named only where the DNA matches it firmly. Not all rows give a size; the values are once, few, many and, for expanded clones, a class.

DNA: TGTGCCAGCAGCGTTCAGGGAAATGAGCAGTTCTTC
CDR3: CASSVQGNEQFF
V: TRBV9
D: -
size: -
J: TRBJ2-1

DNA: TGCGCCAGCAGCTTGGACAGCCTGGGCGAGCAGTACTTC
CDR3: CASSLDSLGEQYF
V: TRBV5-1
D: -
size: once
J: TRBJ2-7

DNA: TGTGCCAGCACCAGACATATGGTAGCCAAAAACATTCAGTACTTC
CDR3: CASTRHMVAKNIQYF
V: TRBV28
D: -
size: -
J: TRBJ2-4

DNA: TGCGCCAGCAGCCCGGGACACCGGAACACTGAAGCTTTCTTT
CDR3: CASSPGHRNTEAFF
V: TRBV5-1
D: -
size: -
J: TRBJ1-1

DNA: TGTGCCAGCAGTGGGATTACAGGGGGATACTCCTACGAGCAGTACTTC
CDR3: CASSGITGGYSYEQYF
V: TRBV2
D: TRBD1
size: -
J: TRBJ2-7

DNA: TGTGCCAGCAGCCGGACCGACGGGGGGCCCGGGGAGCTGTTTTTT
CDR3: CASSRTDGGPGELFF
V: TRBV5-8
D: -
size: -
J: TRBJ2-2

DNA: TGTGCCAGCAGCTTAGCGCTGCGGTTAACCATCTCCGGGGAGCTGTTTTTT
CDR3: CASSLALRLTISGELFF
V: TRBV7-9
D: -
size: -
J: TRBJ2-2

DNA: TGCGCCAGCAGCACTAGCGGAGATCAAGAGACCCAGTACTTC
CDR3: CASSTSGDQETQYF
V: TRBV5-1
D: TRBD2
size: -
J: TRBJ2-5

DNA: TGTGCCTGGAGTGGTGGAGGGGACACCATATATTTT
CDR3: CAWSGGGDTIYF
V: TRBV30
D: -
size: -
J: TRBJ1-3

DNA: TGTGCCAGCAGCGCGCTCCGGGACGGTAGACTAGCGGCCTCCTACGAGCAGTACTTC
CDR3: CASSALRDGRLAASYEQYF
V: TRBV5-6
D: TRBD2
size: -
J: TRBJ2-7

DNA: TGTGCCAGCAGCCCTGGGGACAGGGGCTTGTATGGCTACACCTTC
CDR3: CASSPGDRGLYGYTF
V: TRBV5-4
D: TRBD1
size: -
J: TRBJ1-2

DNA: TGTGCCAGCAGCGTAACAGTGAACACTGAAGCTTTCTTT
CDR3: CASSVTVNTEAFF
V: TRBV9
D: -
size: -
J: TRBJ1-1

DNA: TGTGCCAGCAGTGCAATCTCCCAGGGGAATTTGAACTATGGCTACACCTTC
CDR3: CASSAISQGNLNYGYTF
V: TRBV28
D: -
size: -
J: TRBJ1-2

DNA: TGTGCCAGCAGCTTAGTCGTGACTAGCGGGAGCAATGAGCAGTTCTTC
CDR3: CASSLVVTSGSNEQFF
V: TRBV7-2
D: TRBD2
size: once
J: TRBJ2-1

DNA: TGTGCTAGCAGCTCACTAGCGGGGGGCGAGCAGTACTTC
CDR3: CASSSLAGGEQYF
V: TRBV7-7
D: TRBD2
size: -
J: TRBJ2-7

DNA: TGCGCCAGCACTAACAAGGGGGGGGACGAGCAGTACTTC
CDR3: CASTNKGGDEQYF
V: TRBV5-1
D: -
size: -
J: TRBJ2-7

DNA: TGTGCCAGCCTCACTAGCGGGAGGGGTACGCAGTATTTT
CDR3: CASLTSGRGTQYF
V: TRBV2
D: TRBD2
size: -
J: TRBJ2-3

DNA: TGTGCCAGCAGTGAACAGGGTTTTGGCTATGGCTACACCTTC
CDR3: CASSEQGFGYGYTF
V: TRBV2
D: -
size: once
J: TRBJ1-2

DNA: TGTGCCAGCAGTGTTCAGGGGAATTCACCCCTCCACTTT
CDR3: CASSVQGNSPLHF
V: TRBV6-1
D: -
size: -
J: TRBJ1-6

DNA: TGTGCCAGTAGTGACAGGACAGGGCTGACCTATGGCTACACCTTC
CDR3: CASSDRTGLTYGYTF
V: TRBV19
D: TRBD1
size: -
J: TRBJ1-2

DNA: TGTGCCAGCAGCTTGGTTAGCGGGGGACCAACTGAAGCTTTCTTT
CDR3: CASSLVSGGPTEAFF
V: TRBV5-5
D: -
size: once
J: TRBJ1-1

DNA: TGTGCCAGCAGTTACTCGACGAGGTATGGCTACACCTTC
CDR3: CASSYSTRYGYTF
V: TRBV6-5
D: -
size: -
J: TRBJ1-2

DNA: TGTGCCAGCAACGTACTAGCGGGAGACGCAGAGACCCAGTACTTC
CDR3: CASNVLAGDAETQYF
V: TRBV28
D: TRBD2
size: -
J: TRBJ2-5

DNA: TGTGCCAGTAGTATCGGGACTAGCGGGAGGCTGGGTGAGCAGTTCTTC
CDR3: CASSIGTSGRLGEQFF
V: TRBV19
D: TRBD2
size: -
J: TRBJ2-1

DNA: TGTGCCAGCAGCCGAGGGAGGATTTCCTACGAGCAGTACTTC
CDR3: CASSRGRISYEQYF
V: TRBV7-8
D: -
size: few
J: TRBJ2-7

DNA: TGTGCCAGCAGCGCTGGTTGGGCGCGGGGAGGTGAGCAGTTCTTC
CDR3: CASSAGWARGGEQFF
V: TRBV9
D: -
size: -
J: TRBJ2-1

DNA: TGTGCCAGCCCTCGGGGTAGGGGGCTAGGGCAGTACTTC
CDR3: CASPRGRGLGQYF
V: TRBV6-4
D: TRBD1
size: few
J: TRBJ2-7

DNA: TGTGCCAGCACCGATGGTACTAGCGGGAACAACGAGCAGTACTTC
CDR3: CASTDGTSGNNEQYF
V: TRBV6-6
D: TRBD2
size: -
J: TRBJ2-7

DNA: TGTGCCAGCAGCTGGGCCGGCGAAGTAAACACTTCACCCCTCCACTTT
CDR3: CASSWAGEVNTSPLHF
V: TRBV11-3
D: -
size: -
J: TRBJ1-6